This T cell receptor beta chain was documented in a study of cytomegalovirus exposure and HLA in healthy donors. Study outcomes and limitations: Accurate prediction of HLA-A and HLA-B alleles (for most subjects) was reportedly achieved from TCR beta sequences.

Germline V CDR1 and CDR2: MDHEN, SYDVKM. The CDR3 spans 12 residues. The junction had 7 bases not matched to a gene; V was cut back by 10 bases and J by 5 bases. The PCR was carried out with 60 Vbeta primers and 13 Jbeta primers. The assay was immunoSEQ multiplex PCR, and TCRdb's table has in-frame clones only and misses some. The table lists about 180,000 clones, 78% of them singletons. About this clone itself: What it recognizes is unknown.

The chain carries TRBV28 and TRBJ1-1; 7 bases are a match to TRBD1. The sequencing sample was made of PBMCs. This receptor was obtained from a woman aged 45-65 years in good health and CMV-seropositive. For the CDR3, the DNA is TGTGCCACGACAGGGATTGTTACTGAAGCTTTCTTT. Translating it yields CATTGIVTEAFF.